Here is one T cell receptor beta chain with its context. These data are taken from a study of blood T cells in healthy people across ages. Germline CDR1 reads LGHNA; CDR2 reads YNFKEQ. V lost 3 bases to trimming and J lost 5 bases, with 14 bases between them. This CDR3 has 16 amino acids. PCR was performed a second time for about 7 to 12 cycles using a sample-barcoded 5' primer and a J-beta primer mix. From the 5' RACE reads, TCRdb called clonotypes with MiXCR, one entry per CDR3 protein. The repertoire holds over 950,000 distinct CDR3 sequences, with less than 45% as singletons. The specimen was blood. This sequence originates from a man aged 18-30 years in good health. The chain combines TRBV4-2 with TRBJ1-6; a weak D match, TRBD1 (5 bases). In DNA form, the CDR3 reads TGTGCCAGCAGCCACGGATCCGGGGGGAATAATTCACCCCTCCACTTT. Translated: CASSHGSGGNNSPLHF.